A single sample is the source of the 30 T cell receptor beta chains below, sequenced in a study of blood T cell repertoires in COVID-19. The protocol was immunoSEQ multiplex PCR, while the TCRdb copy is restricted to in-frame clones and leaves out a portion. The sample has 250,000 to 300,000 clones; 86% are singletons. The sequencing input was peripheral blood. The receptors were sampled from a woman in her 30s with COVID-19, enrolled during active disease.

The chain uses TRBV6-5 and TRBJ2-7; D possibly corresponds to TRBD1 (6 bases). The CDR3 runs to 14 residues. Germline CDR1 MNHEY, CDR2 SVGAGI. Trimming took 5 bases from V and 2 from J, leaving 13 bases between them. The CDR3: CASSRRGQTYEQYF. The CDR3 DNA reads TGTGCCAGCAGTCGAAGAGGACAGACCTACGAGCAGTACTTC.

The V call is TRBV7-2, the J call TRBJ2-7; TRBD1 is a possible D gene (6 bases). This CDR3 spans 13 amino acids. The V end was cut by 6 bases, the J end by 5 bases, with 14 bases between. The germline gives CDR1 SGHTA, CDR2 FQGNSA. The CDR3 DNA is TGTGCCAGCAGTTTCCTTACAGGGCACGAGCAGTACTTC. Its protein product is CASSFLTGHEQYF.

This clone was seen a handful of times. The gene calls are TRBV19 and TRBJ1-1, with a possible D match to TRBD1 (5 bases). Germline assignment: CDR1 LNHDA and CDR2 SQIVND (reference sequence). Trimming shortened V by 6 bases and J by 0 bases, and 14 bases separated the two germline ends. This CDR3 spans 15 amino acids. The CDR3 sequence: CASSPIPDMNTEAFF. The CDR3 nucleotides read TGTGCCAGTAGCCCAATACCGGACATGAACACTGAAGCTTTCTTT.

This sequence joins TRBV24-1 and TRBJ1-2; D is possibly TRBD1 (6 bases). The V end lost 5 bases, the J end lost 1 base, and 16 bases lay between the germline ends. Per the germline V gene, CDR1 is KGHDR and CDR2 is SFDVKD. This CDR3 is built from 16 residues. The CDR3 loop reads CATSALGDKSNYGYTF. The CDR3, as DNA: TGTGCCACCAGTGCCCTTGGGGACAAAAGTAACTATGGCTACACCTTC.

The gene calls are TRBV13 and TRBJ2-1; a weak D match, TRBD1 (6 bases). CDR1 and CDR2 from the germline V gene are PRHDT and FYEKMQ (reference sequence). V was pared by 3 bases and J by 8 bases, with 11 bases between. The CDR3 consists of 13 residues. In DNA, the CDR3 is TGTGCCAGCAGCTTCTGGGGGCAGGATGAGCAGTTCTTC. Its translation is CASSFWGQDEQFF.

The chain is built from TRBV20-1 and TRBJ1-5, with 9 bases lining up with TRBD1. Germline trimming cut 3 bases from V and 0 bases from J; bases unmatched to any gene: 3. This CDR3 spans 15 amino acids. Germline V lookup: CDR1 DFQATT, CDR2 SNEGSKA (reference sequence). In nucleotides, the CDR3 is TGCAGTGCTAGTCCGGACAGGGGTAGCAATCAGCCCCAGCATTTT. Its protein product is CSASPDRGSNQPQHF.

This chain connects TRBV12-5 to TRBJ2-7; no clear D gene. The CDR3 totals 11 residues. Trimming left V 2 bases short and J 6 bases short, with 5 bases between. Germline loops: CDR1 LGHNT, CDR2 FRNRAP. CDR3 residues: CASGLMAEQYF. CDR3 nucleotides: TGTGCTAGTGGTTTGATGGCCGAGCAGTACTTC.

This sequence joins TRBV10-3 and TRBJ1-3; D ambiguous. Between the trimmed V and J ends, which lost 0 bases and 0 bases, there was a span of 12 bases. The germline gives CDR1 ENHRY, CDR2 SYGVKD. This CDR3 is built from 17 residues. CDR3 sequence reads: CAISESGRRSSGNTIYF. CDR3 in DNA: TGTGCCATCAGTGAGTCGGGCAGGCGCTCCTCTGGAAACACCATATATTTT.

The rearrangement joins TRBV18 to TRBJ1-1; D is unresolved. The CDR3 runs to 15 residues. CDR1 and CDR2 (germline): KGHSH, LQKENI. V was cut by 4 bases and J by 1 base, with 13 bases left in between. The CDR3 protein is CASSRDAGGNTEAFF. The CDR3 region has the DNA TGTGCCAGCTCACGCGACGCGGGTGGGAACACTGAAGCTTTCTTT.

This chain joins TRBV30 and TRBJ1-2; D possibly corresponds to TRBD1 (6 bases). CDR3 length equals 15 residues. With 4 bases removed from V and 4 bases from J, the gap between germline ends came to 19 bases. Germline CDR1 is GTSNPN and CDR2 is SVGIG (reference sequence). In nucleotides, the CDR3 is TGTGCCTGGACCCGAATCAGGGGAGTCCCCTATGGCTACACCTTC. Residues: CAWTRIRGVPYGYTF.

The rearrangement joins TRBV7-2 to TRBJ2-5; D gene unclear. Trimming pared 1 base from V and 1 base from J, leaving 10 bases between. CDR1 and CDR2 from the germline V gene are SGHTA and FQGNSA. The CDR3 totals 15 residues. CDR3 in DNA: TGTGCCAGCAGCTTAGGTCTCAGACTCCAAGAGACCCAGTACTTC. This encodes CASSLGLRLQETQYF.

DNA for the CDR3: TGTGCCTGGAGTGTAAGCGTCACAGATACGCAGTATTTT. This gives the protein CAWSVSVTDTQYF. The chain recombines TRBV30 with TRBJ2-3, with D uncertain. Trimming took off 0 bases at V and 2 bases at J, with 6 bases between the two ends. The CDR3 sequence is 13 residues long. The germline gives CDR1 GTSNPN, CDR2 SVGIG (reference sequence).

The gene calls are TRBV6-5 and TRBJ2-3, with D possibly TRBD1 on 6 matching bases. Germline V CDR1 and CDR2: MNHEY, SVGAGI. This CDR3 region has 15 residues. Trimming took off 6 bases at V and 3 bases at J, with 16 bases between the two ends. In DNA form, the CDR3 reads TGTGCCAGCAGCCACAGGGTGAGGTCGACAGATACGCAGTATTTT. Protein sequence: CASSHRVRSTDTQYF.

The rearrangement joins TRBV28 to TRBJ2-7, with D perhaps matching TRBD2 (5 bases). This CDR3 region has 14 residues. Deletions cut 7 bases from V and 7 bases from J, with 20 bases between. CDR1 and CDR2 from the germline V gene are MDHEN and SYDVKM. Here the CDR3 reads CASNAELVSREQYF. CDR3 bases: TGTGCCAGCAATGCGGAACTAGTTTCGAGGGAGCAGTACTTC.

The V gene is TRBV7-9, the J gene TRBJ1-6; TRBD1 agrees at 8 bases. The CDR3 contains 16 residues. Germline V gives CDR1 SEHNR, CDR2 FQNEAQ (reference sequence). V lost 0 bases and J lost 10; bases outside the gene matches: 8. CDR3 sequence (DNA): TGTGCCAGCAGCTTAGCGCTCTCAGGGGGCCGGTCACCCCTCCACTTT. Translation: CASSLALSGGRSPLHF.

This chain joins TRBV27 and TRBJ2-5; 9 nucleotides match TRBD2. This CDR3 spans 14 amino acids. V was clipped by 5 bases and J by 9 bases; unmatched bases: 10. CDR1 is MNHEY and CDR2 is SMNVEV in the germline V gene (reference sequence). Here the CDR3 DNA reads TGTGCCAGCAGTGAGACTAGCGGCTATGGGGCCCAGTACTTC. Translating gives CASSETSGYGAQYF.

The J gene is TRBJ1-2, the V gene TRBV5-4; 7 bases align to TRBD1. CDR1 is SGHNT and CDR2 is YYREEE in the germline V gene (reference sequence). The junction had 4 bases not matched to a gene; V was cut back by 2 bases and J by 6 bases. The CDR3 runs 13 residues. The CDR3 nucleotides read TGTGCCAGCAGCTTTGTAGGGGGCGATGGCTACACCTTC. This gives the protein CASSFVGGDGYTF.

The chain carries TRBV5-1 and TRBJ2-5; D is unclear. Trimming stripped 0 bases from V and 1 base from J, with 7 bases between. CDR1 SGHRS and CDR2 YFSETQ come from the germline V gene. The CDR3 length is 14 residues. Here the CDR3 reads CASSLVIAQETQYF. CDR3 bases: TGCGCCAGCAGCTTGGTAATAGCCCAAGAGACCCAGTACTTC. The full variable domain, its missing parts supplied by reference TRBV5-1 and TRBJ2-5, is KAGVTQTPRYLIKTRGQQVTLSCSPISGHRSVSWYQQTPGQGLQFLFEYFSETQRNKGNFPGRFSGRQFSNSRSEMNVSTLELGDSALYLCASSLVIAQETQYFGPGTRLLVL.

The chain links TRBV2 to TRBJ1-5; 8 nucleotides agree with TRBD1. The junction had 8 bases not matched to a gene; V was cut back by 6 bases and J by 7 bases. The CDR3 runs to 14 residues. Germline V lookup: CDR1 SNHLY, CDR2 FYNNEI. The CDR3, as DNA: TGTGCCAGCAGGCAGGGGGCAGCAGGGCAGCCCCAGCATTTT. Residues: CASRQGAAGQPQHF.

The chain recombines TRBV18 with TRBJ1-5; the D is unclear. V lost 0 bases and J lost 0, with 3 bases in between. The CDR3 is made up of 14 amino acids. The V gene's germline CDR1 is KGHSH and CDR2 LQKENI. DNA for the CDR3: TGTGCCAGCTCACCACCCAGTAGCAATCAGCCCCAGCATTTT. It yields the protein CASSPPSSNQPQHF.

The J gene is TRBJ2-3, the V gene TRBV27; TRBD2 matches 8 bases. The CDR3 extends over 15 amino acids. V shed 5 bases and J 2 bases; nucleotides not matched to a gene: 6. Germline V lookup: CDR1 MNHEY, CDR2 SMNVEV (reference sequence). CDR3 nucleotide sequence: TGTGCCAGCAGTAAGCGGGGGCCCTTCACAGATACGCAGTATTTT. Amino acids: CASSKRGPFTDTQYF.

The gene calls are TRBV11-2 and TRBJ1-1; the D gene is possibly TRBD1 (6 bases). The CDR3 sequence is 14 residues long. V dropped 1 base and J dropped 3 bases, with 9 bases sitting between them. The V gene's germline CDR1 is SGHAT and CDR2 FQNNGV. CDR3 coding DNA: TGTGCCAGCAGCTTAGTCAGGGGCTACACTGAAGCTTTCTTT. This gives the protein CASSLVRGYTEAFF.

V and J are TRBV6-5 and TRBJ1-3, with D perhaps matching TRBD1 (5 bases). The CDR3 covers 15 residues. V lost 1 base, J lost 4 bases, and 11 bases lay in between. Germline loops: CDR1 MNHEY, CDR2 SVGAGI. CDR3 in DNA: TGTGCCAGCAGTTACTTTAGGGGCGTAGGAAACACCATATATTTT. It yields the protein CASSYFRGVGNTIYF.

The chain uses TRBV2 and TRBJ2-1; 11 positions agree with TRBD2. The CDR3 spans 15 residues. V was clipped by 6 bases and J by 7 bases; unmatched bases: 8. The germline V gene encodes CDR1 SNHLY and CDR2 FYNNEI. The DNA for the CDR3 is TGTGCCAGCAGACCGACTAGCGGGGTAGGAAATGAGCAGTTCTTC. Protein: CASRPTSGVGNEQFF.

The table lists this clone with a count of one. The rearrangement uses TRBV19 and TRBJ2-1; TRBD2 might be the D (6 bases). Trimming stripped 4 bases from V and 4 bases from J, with 17 bases between. Per germline, CDR1 LNHDA and CDR2 SQIVND (reference sequence). This CDR3 is built from 16 residues. The CDR3 nucleotides are TGTGCCAGTAGTAGTGGAGGGCTCCCGTGGTACAATGAGCAGTTCTTC. Translating gives CASSSGGLPWYNEQFF.

This clone turned up a few times. This chain connects TRBV3-1 (or the pseudogene TRBV3-2) to TRBJ1-2; 8 positions match TRBD1. V shed 3 bases, J shed 1 base, and the junction held 4 bases outside the gene matches. CDR3 length equals 15 residues. Per the germline V gene, CDR1 is LGHDT and CDR2 is YNNKEL (reference sequence). In nucleotides, the CDR3 is TGTGCCAGCAGCCAGACAGGGGCCTTTAACTATGGCTACACCTTC. As protein: CASSQTGAFNYGYTF.

This rearrangement joins TRBV4-1 to TRBJ2-4; 8 bases map to TRBD1. The J segment lost 7 bases and the V segment lost 2 bases, leaving 4 bases of the junction unmatched. This CDR3 has 14 amino acids. CDR1 MGHRA and CDR2 YSYEKL come from the germline V gene. DNA for the CDR3: TGCGCCAGCAGCCAATCGGGACAGGCGAACATTCAGTACTTC. It encodes CASSQSGQANIQYF.

The rearrangement links TRBV5-1 to TRBJ1-2; 7 nucleotides agree with TRBD1. The CDR3 spans 13 residues. The V segment lost 6 bases and the J segment 4 bases; nucleotides outside the gene matches: 6. CDR1 is SGHRS and CDR2 is YFSETQ in the germline V gene. DNA of the CDR3: TGCGCCAGCAAGGGGGCAGAGGCCTATGGCTACACCTTC. Translation gives CASKGAEAYGYTF.

V is TRBV5-1 and J is TRBJ2-2; the D gene is possibly TRBD1 (6 bases). V lost 3 bases and J 4 bases, leaving 13 bases between the germline ends. The length of the CDR3 is 15 residues. Per the germline V gene, CDR1 is SGHRS and CDR2 is YFSETQ. In nucleotides, the CDR3 is TGCGCCAGCAGCTCTACGACAGGTCCCACCGGGGAGCTGTTTTTT. The encoded protein is CASSSTTGPTGELFF.

The chain is built from TRBV4-1 and TRBJ1-1, with a tentative D call TRBD1 (5 bases). CDR1 and CDR2 from the germline V gene are MGHRA and YSYEKL. The CDR3 contains 11 residues. V lost 4 bases, J lost 10 bases, and 10 bases lay in between. CDR3 protein: CASSRGEGAFF. DNA for the CDR3: TGCGCCAGCAGCCGGGGGGAGGGAGCTTTCTTT.